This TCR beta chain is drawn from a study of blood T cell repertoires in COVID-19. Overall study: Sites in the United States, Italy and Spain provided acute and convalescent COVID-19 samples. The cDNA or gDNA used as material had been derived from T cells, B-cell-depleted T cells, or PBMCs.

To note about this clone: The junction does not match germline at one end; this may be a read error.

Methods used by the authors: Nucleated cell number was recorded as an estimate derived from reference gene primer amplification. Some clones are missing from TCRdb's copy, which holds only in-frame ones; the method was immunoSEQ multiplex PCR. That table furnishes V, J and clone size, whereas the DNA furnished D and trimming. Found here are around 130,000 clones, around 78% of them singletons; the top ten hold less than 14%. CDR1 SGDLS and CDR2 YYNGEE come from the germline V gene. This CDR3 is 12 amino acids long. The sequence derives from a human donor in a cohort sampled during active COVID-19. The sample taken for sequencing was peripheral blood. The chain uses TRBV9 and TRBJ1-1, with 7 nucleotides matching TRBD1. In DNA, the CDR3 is TGTGCCAGCAGCGCAGCCCCGGGACAGACAACTTTT. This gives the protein CASSAAPGQTTF.